The rows below give T cell receptor beta chains drawn from one sample of a study of cytomegalovirus exposure and HLA in healthy donors. Assay used: immunoSEQ multiplex PCR; TCRdb lists only in-frame clones, some missing. Of some 60,000 clones listed, approximately 96% are singletons. The sample consisted of PBMCs. The receptors stem from a young man in good health and CMV-seronegative. Each CDR3 is given with its conserved first and last residue. The D gene is left open where the match is weak. Expanded clones are given a class, and other clones once, few, many or no size at all.

clone_size: -
v_call: TRBV29-1
d_call: -
j_call: TRBJ2-2
cdr3_aa: CSVRAGELFF
cdr3_nt: TGCAGCGTTCGGGCCGGGGAGCTGTTTTTT

clone_size: -
v_call: TRBV4-2
d_call: TRBD2
j_call: TRBJ2-7
cdr3_aa: CASSQINRSAGRYEQYF
cdr3_nt: TGTGCCAGCAGCCAAATCAACCGCTCTGCCGGGAGGTACGAGCAGTACTTC

clone_size: -
v_call: TRBV7-9
d_call: TRBD1
j_call: TRBJ1-4
cdr3_aa: CASSPGKGQAYGNEKLFF
cdr3_nt: TGTGCCAGCAGCCCAGGGAAAGGACAGGCCTACGGCAACGAAAAACTGTTTTTT

clone_size: -
v_call: TRBV12-5
d_call: TRBD1
j_call: TRBJ1-5
cdr3_aa: CASGWTGNQPQHF
cdr3_nt: TGTGCTAGTGGCTGGACAGGGAATCAGCCCCAGCATTTT

clone_size: -
v_call: TRBV5-1
d_call: TRBD2
j_call: TRBJ2-5
cdr3_aa: CASSLGPSGETQYF
cdr3_nt: TGCGCCAGCAGCTTGGGCCCTAGCGGAGAGACCCAGTACTTC

clone_size: once
v_call: TRBV5-1
d_call: TRBD1
j_call: TRBJ1-4
cdr3_aa: CASSSGTAFGKLFF
cdr3_nt: TGCGCCAGCAGCTCCGGGACAGCGTTCGGAAAACTGTTTTTT

clone_size: -
v_call: TRBV11-2
d_call: -
j_call: TRBJ1-4
cdr3_aa: CASSPGPRAREKLFF
cdr3_nt: TGTGCCAGCAGCCCAGGACCCAGGGCGCGGGAAAAACTGTTTTTT

clone_size: once
v_call: TRBV5-4
d_call: TRBD1
j_call: TRBJ1-2
cdr3_aa: CASSSGTGNGYTF
cdr3_nt: TGTGCCAGCAGCTCCGGGACAGGGAATGGCTACACCTTC

clone_size: few
v_call: TRBV2
d_call: TRBD1
j_call: TRBJ1-5
cdr3_aa: CASSSGTGGQPQHF
cdr3_nt: TGTGCCAGCAGTTCCGGGACAGGGGGTCAGCCCCAGCATTTT

clone_size: -
v_call: TRBV5-1
d_call: -
j_call: TRBJ2-7
cdr3_aa: CASSLTDSYEQYF
cdr3_nt: TGCGCCAGCAGCTTGACAGACTCCTACGAGCAGTACTTC

clone_size: -
v_call: TRBV11-2
d_call: -
j_call: TRBJ1-4
cdr3_aa: CASRDGHNEKLFF
cdr3_nt: TGTGCCAGCAGAGACGGACATAATGAAAAACTGTTTTTT

clone_size: -
v_call: TRBV9
d_call: TRBD2
j_call: TRBJ2-5
cdr3_aa: CASSVVAGEETQYF
cdr3_nt: TGTGCCAGCAGCGTAGTGGCGGGAGAGGAGACCCAGTACTTC

clone_size: once
v_call: TRBV7-2
d_call: TRBD2
j_call: TRBJ2-3
cdr3_aa: CASSLMWALAGNTDTQYF
cdr3_nt: TGTGCCAGCAGCTTAATGTGGGCACTAGCGGGAAACACAGATACGCAGTATTTT

clone_size: -
v_call: TRBV4-1
d_call: TRBD1
j_call: TRBJ1-1
cdr3_aa: CASSPGQGSYSEAFF
cdr3_nt: TGCGCCAGCAGCCCTGGACAGGGCTCTTACTCTGAAGCTTTCTTT

clone_size: once
v_call: TRBV19
d_call: TRBD1
j_call: TRBJ1-4
cdr3_aa: CASSPRDRAANEKLFF
cdr3_nt: TGTGCCAGTAGTCCAAGGGACAGGGCGGCTAATGAAAAACTGTTTTTT

clone_size: once
v_call: TRBV9
d_call: -
j_call: TRBJ1-2
cdr3_aa: CASKGSYGYTF
cdr3_nt: TGTGCCAGCAAAGGGAGCTATGGCTACACCTTC

clone_size: -
v_call: TRBV4-1
d_call: -
j_call: TRBJ2-7
cdr3_aa: CASSQEQWGTYEQYF
cdr3_nt: TGCGCCAGCAGCCAAGAACAGTGGGGCACCTACGAGCAGTACTTC

clone_size: once
v_call: TRBV4-1
d_call: TRBD1
j_call: TRBJ1-2
cdr3_aa: CASSQPTTGEYGYTF
cdr3_nt: TGCGCCAGCAGCCAACCTACGACAGGGGAATATGGCTACACCTTC

clone_size: once
v_call: TRBV19
d_call: TRBD1
j_call: TRBJ2-7
cdr3_aa: CASSTGTGRYEQYF
cdr3_nt: TGTGCCAGTAGTACCGGGACAGGGAGGTACGAGCAGTACTTC

clone_size: -
v_call: TRBV13
d_call: TRBD2
j_call: TRBJ2-1
cdr3_aa: CACTGLAAYNEQFF
cdr3_nt: TGCGCTTGCACCGGACTAGCGGCCTACAATGAGCAGTTCTTC

clone_size: -
v_call: TRBV13
d_call: TRBD2
j_call: TRBJ2-2
cdr3_aa: CASSPMSGRGTGELFF
cdr3_nt: TGTGCCAGCAGCCCTATGAGCGGGAGAGGGACCGGGGAGCTGTTTTTT